This TCR beta chain was recovered during a study of T cells after yellow fever vaccination. Study-level results: Highly abundant clonotypes carried over from the bulk population could end up in FACS-sorted repertoires as contaminants. Researchers report a weaker secondary response that nonetheless peaked faster, day 5 versus 15. Reappearance after the booster was seen for most primary-vaccination clones, at 96% CD4 and about 90% CD8.

This clonotype was counted at least ten times. Its matching antigen is unknown. TCR cDNA, made by 5'RACE template switching, carried an added universal primer site and UMIs. In TCRdb, the 5' RACE reads were re-called with MiXCR into one record per CDR3 protein. The sample contains fewer than 450,000 distinct CDR3 sequences, roughly 4% of which appear only once. Trimming at V came to 8 bases and at J to 3 bases, leaving 0 bases not matched to a gene. The CDR3 consists of 12 residues. This clonotype was obtained from a man between 18 and 29 years old who received the YFV17D yellow fever vaccine. J is TRBJ2-2 and V is TRBV12-3 or TRBV12-4; TRBD2 matches 7 bases. The specimen comprised PBMCs, sampled 5 days after the yellow fever booster vaccination. The CDR3 sequence: CASGGDTGELFF. The CDR3 nucleotides read TGTGCCAGCGGGGGGGACACCGGGGAGCTGTTTTTT.